This TCR beta chain was found in a study of blood T cell repertoires in COVID-19. Background on the study: Samples came from the United States, Italy and Spain, spanning acute and convalescent COVID-19. T cells, B-cell-depleted T cells, or PBMCs supplied cDNA or gDNA.

CDR1 is MNHEY and CDR2 is SVGAGI in the germline V gene. The CDR3 is 12 residues long. V dropped 4 bases and J dropped 9 bases, with 12 bases sitting between them. As originally analysed: Estimation of nucleated cell counts was performed using reference gene primer amplification. Method: immunoSEQ multiplex PCR; TCRdb's copy keeps in-frame clones and lacks some. The V and J calls and clone size are taken from that table; D and trimming were inferred from the DNA. The repertoire holds about 98,000 clones, 81% seen once, with roughly 4.1% in the top ten. Specimen: peripheral blood. This clonotype was obtained from a man in his sixties with acute or convalescent COVID-19. The chain recombines TRBV6-5 with TRBJ1-2; no clear D. CDR3: CASSSSRTSYTF. CDR3 nucleotide sequence: TGTGCCAGCAGTTCGTCGAGGACTAGCTACACCTTC.